These T cell receptor beta chains were read from a single sample in a study of T cells in Graves' hyperthyroidism and ophthalmopathy. TCRdb redid the calling of the multiplex PCR reads with MiXCR, one entry per CDR3 protein. The data contain 300,000 to 450,000 distinct CDR3 sequences, more than 14% of them singletons. Specimen: blood. The receptor set was obtained from a woman aged 25 to 45 with Graves' ophthalmopathy. CDR3s include the opening cysteine and the closing phenylalanine or tryptophan. D genes are given only for firm matches. For some rows the clone size is stated as once, few or many, or as a class when expanded; others skip it.

D gene,J gene,V gene,clone size,CDR3 protein,CDR3 DNA
.,TRBJ2-1,TRBV7-9,many,CASSLIAGSYNEQFF,TGTGCCAGCAGCTTAATCGCAGGGTCCTACAATGAGCAGTTCTTC
.,TRBJ1-1,TRBV19,few,CASSKSGRAFF,TGTGCCAGTAGTAAGAGCGGAAGAGCTTTCTTT
.,TRBJ2-3,TRBV20-1,many,CSASGPGTNTDTQYF,TGCAGTGCTAGCGGCCCGGGAACAAACACAGATACGCAGTATTTT
.,TRBJ1-5,TRBV27,few,CASSFTTQGPQHF,TGTGCCAGCAGTTTTACTACACAGGGGCCCCAGCATTTT
.,TRBJ2-5,TRBV3-1,.,CASSRLMYQETQYF,TGTGCCAGCAGCCGACTTATGTACCAAGAGACCCAGTACTTC
.,TRBJ2-7,TRBV12-3/TRBV12-4,many,CASSLAGNSYEQYF,TGTGCCAGCAGTTTAGCGGGGAACTCCTACGAGCAGTACTTC
TRBD1,TRBJ1-5,TRBV30,.,CAWSGRDRRQPQHF,TGTGCCTGGAGTGGGCGGGACAGGCGTCAGCCCCAGCATTTT
.,TRBJ2-7,TRBV2,few,CASNLGGWGSYEQYF,TGTGCCAGCAACTTGGGGGGTTGGGGGTCCTACGAGCAGTACTTC
TRBD1,TRBJ1-5,TRBV19,many,CASGDRGLQPQHF,TGTGCCAGTGGAGACAGGGGGCTTCAGCCCCAGCATTTT
.,TRBJ1-1,TRBV27,many,CASSLQMNTEAFF,TGTGCCAGCAGTTTACAGATGAACACTGAAGCTTTCTTT
TRBD1,TRBJ1-6,TRBV20-1,.,CSARKQGADNSPLHF,TGCAGTGCTAGGAAACAGGGGGCAGATAATTCACCCCTCCACTTT
.,TRBJ1-2,TRBV2,many,CASSPTESYGYTF,TGTGCCAGCAGTCCAACGGAATCCTATGGCTACACCTTC
TRBD1,TRBJ1-4,TRBV19,.,CATLDRGHGEKLFF,TGTGCCACCCTGGACAGGGGGCATGGTGAAAAACTGTTTTTT
TRBD2,TRBJ2-1,TRBV7-9,many,CASSWGGGEQFF,TGTGCCAGCAGCTGGGGGGGAGGCGAGCAGTTCTTC
TRBD1,TRBJ1-3,TRBV2,many,CASRDRADPTGNTIYF,TGTGCCAGCAGGGACAGGGCCGACCCGACTGGAAACACCATATATTTT
TRBD1,TRBJ1-4,TRBV6-1,many,CASSPPDREWEKLFF,TGTGCCAGCAGTCCACCGGACAGGGAATGGGAAAAACTGTTTTTT
.,TRBJ2-1,TRBV7-9,many,CASRSRGSVVNEQFF,TGTGCCAGCAGGTCTAGGGGGTCGGTGGTGAATGAGCAGTTCTTC
TRBD2,TRBJ2-7,TRBV20-1,.,CSASLRLAGAPYEQYF,TGCAGTGCTAGTCTACGGTTAGCGGGGGCCCCCTACGAGCAGTACTTC
TRBD2,TRBJ2-3,TRBV15,many,CATSRASGGASTDTQYF,TGTGCCACCAGCAGAGCAAGCGGGGGGGCTAGCACAGATACGCAGTATTTT
TRBD2,TRBJ2-1,TRBV28,many,CASSLVTSGALYNEQFF,TGTGCCAGCAGTTTGGTGACTAGCGGGGCCCTTTACAATGAGCAGTTCTTC
.,TRBJ2-7,TRBV20-1,many,CSATPKVNYEQYF,TGCAGTGCTACACCGAAAGTAAACTACGAGCAGTACTTC
.,TRBJ1-2,TRBV18,many,CASSLDSVNYGYTF,TGTGCCAGCTCACTAGACAGTGTTAACTATGGCTACACCTTC
TRBD2,TRBJ2-2,TRBV7-6,few,CASSSRDAIKSGGATGELFF,TGTGCCAGCAGCTCACGCGACGCAATAAAAAGCGGGGGGGCAACCGGGGAGCTGTTTTTT
TRBD2,TRBJ2-5,TRBV2,.,CARLGLAGGQETQYF,TGTGCCCGACTAGGACTAGCGGGGGGACAAGAGACCCAGTACTTC
.,TRBJ2-2,TRBV29-1,few,CSVETEGQKNTGELFF,TGCAGCGTTGAAACGGAGGGACAGAAAAACACCGGGGAGCTGTTTTTT
TRBD2,TRBJ2-3,TRBV5-6,many,CASSLAGTSGLDSTDTQYF,TGTGCCAGCAGCTTGGCCGGGACTAGCGGGTTGGATAGCACAGATACGCAGTATTTT
.,TRBJ1-6,TRBV14,.,CASSLRTNNSPLHF,TGTGCCAGCAGCCTTCGGACAAATAATTCACCCCTCCACTTT
.,TRBJ2-7,TRBV9,.,CASSGTGQEQYF,TGTGCCAGCAGCGGAACAGGGCAAGAGCAGTACTTC
.,TRBJ2-7,TRBV9,.,CASSSTWGGAQYEQYF,TGTGCCAGCAGCTCAACGTGGGGGGGCGCCCAATACGAGCAGTACTTC
.,TRBJ1-1,TRBV6-6,many,CASSYDGNTEAFF,TGTGCCAGCAGTTATGATGGCAACACTGAAGCTTTCTTT
.,TRBJ1-1,TRBV6-5,few,CASSYLGRREAFF,TGTGCCAGCAGTTACCTGGGCAGGCGTGAAGCTTTCTTT
.,TRBJ1-3,TRBV7-2,.,CASSLGQGDTIYF,TGTGCCAGCAGCTTAGGGCAGGGAGACACCATATATTTT
.,TRBJ2-5,TRBV6-1,.,CASSRLQGDQETQYF,TGTGCCAGCAGCCGTTTACAGGGAGATCAAGAGACCCAGTACTTC
TRBD1,TRBJ2-2,TRBV27,.,CASSSARDSTWELFF,TGTGCCAGCAGTTCAGCTAGGGACAGTACGTGGGAGCTGTTTTTT
TRBD1,TRBJ1-5,TRBV20-1,many,CSARDLDRALYNQPQHF,TGCAGTGCTAGAGACCTAGACAGGGCCCTTTACAATCAGCCCCAGCATTTT
TRBD1,TRBJ1-1,TRBV18,many,CASSPGQGSNTEAFF,TGTGCCAGCTCACCTGGACAGGGATCGAACACTGAAGCTTTCTTT
TRBD1,TRBJ2-1,TRBV12-3/TRBV12-4,many,CASSPLGYRGKQFF,TGTGCCAGCAGTCCGTTAGGGTACAGGGGGAAGCAGTTCTTC
TRBD1,TRBJ2-5,TRBV18,many,CASSPLLTGQQTQYF,TGTGCCAGCTCTCCCCTACTCACGGGACAGCAGACCCAGTACTTC
TRBD2,TRBJ2-5,TRBV11-1,.,CASSLVSAGEETQYF,TGTGCCAGCAGCTTGGTGTCTGCGGGGGAAGAGACCCAGTACTTC
.,TRBJ2-1,TRBV5-1,many,CASSGVVVEQFF,TGCGCCAGCAGCGGGGTCGTCGTTGAGCAGTTCTTC
TRBD2,TRBJ2-1,TRBV7-8,many,CASSPLAGVGNEQFF,TGTGCCAGCAGCCCTCTAGCGGGGGTGGGAAATGAGCAGTTCTTC
.,TRBJ1-5,TRBV12-3/TRBV12-4,many,CASRRGPDRNQPQHF,TGTGCCAGCAGAAGAGGGCCGGATCGCAATCAGCCCCAGCATTTT
.,TRBJ2-2,TRBV2,many,CASFVGAANTGELFF,TGTGCCAGCTTCGTGGGCGCGGCTAACACCGGGGAGCTGTTTTTT
TRBD1,TRBJ1-1,TRBV18,.,CASSPGRQGAGEAFF,TGTGCCAGCTCACCGGGCAGGCAGGGGGCAGGTGAAGCTTTCTTT
TRBD1,TRBJ2-7,TRBV7-2,many,CASSSPSQGPTLAPGDGQYF,TGTGCCAGCAGCTCCCCCTCACAGGGGCCGACTTTGGCTCCAGGCGATGGGCAGTACTTC
.,TRBJ1-2,TRBV20-1,many,CSARLVELDGYTF,TGCAGTGCTAGACTAGTTGAGCTGGATGGCTACACCTTC
.,TRBJ1-1,TRBV7-9,.,CASRQAGGRGNTEAFF,TGTGCCAGCAGGCAGGCGGGGGGGCGCGGGAACACTGAAGCTTTCTTT
.,TRBJ2-1,TRBV6-1,few,CASSGTWNEQFF,TGTGCCAGCAGTGGGACGTGGAATGAGCAGTTCTTC
.,TRBJ1-2,TRBV29-1,many,CSAPGQGINYGYTF,TGCAGCGCTCCCGGACAAGGGATTAACTATGGCTACACCTTC
.,TRBJ2-2,TRBV4-2,many,CASSQDINTGELFF,TGTGCCAGCAGCCAAGACATTAATACCGGGGAGCTGTTTTTT
TRBD1,TRBJ1-4,TRBV19,few,CASSYRQGASNEKLFF,TGTGCCAGTAGTTATCGACAGGGGGCATCTAATGAAAAACTGTTTTTT
.,TRBJ1-6,TRBV2,many,CASNSRGVPGGSPLHF,TGTGCCAGCAACTCCCGGGGGGTTCCAGGAGGCTCACCCCTCCACTTT